This T cell receptor beta chain was captured by sequencing in a study of shared clonotypes between healthy human individuals. Broader study findings: Clonotypes not shared had lower generation probabilities than those common to all four donors.

V lost 6 bases to trimming and J lost 0 bases, with 14 bases between them. CDR3 length: 15 residues. Germline CDR1 is MDHEN and CDR2 is SYDVKM. Sequencing was performed with immunoSEQ multiplex PCR; in TCRdb, only in-frame clones are kept and a portion is missing. The top ten hold approximately 0.35% of the sample, which has 2 million to 2.5 million clones, approximately 94% seen once. Note on this clone: Its antigen remains unidentified. This CDR3 is also generated by other DNA sequences in the sample.

The sample comprised naive CD4+ T cells from PBMCs. The subset: CD45RA+ positively selected. The V call is TRBV28, the J call TRBJ1-1; possibly TRBD1 for D (6 bases). The TCR originated in a young man in good health. Some clones in this sample may be carry-over from other donors' samples. CDR3 in DNA: TGTGCCAGCAGCTTAGTAGACAGGCTGAACACTGAAGCTTTCTTT. Its protein product is CASSLVDRLNTEAFF.